One T cell receptor (beta chain) is described in this entry. The data are from a study of OX40 agonist ivuxolimab in advanced cancers. The data were produced by immunoSEQ multiplex PCR, yet TCRdb's version contains in-frame clones alone and is incomplete. The sample shows roughly 30,000 clones, 85% to 95% of them seen only once. The germline CDR1 and CDR2 sequences are LNHDA and SQIVND (reference sequence). The CDR3 loop spans 13 amino acids. V was shortened by 4 bases and J by 4 bases, with 10 bases between the two germline ends. The sample here was CD4+ or CD8+ T cells sorted from blood, taken in a trial of the OX40 agonist ivuxolimab. The J gene is TRBJ2-5, the V gene TRBV19; D is perhaps TRBD1 (6 bases). The receptor's source is an adult with an advanced solid tumor such as melanoma, head and neck, liver or kidney cancer. In DNA, the CDR3 is TGTGCCAGTAGTACCAGGGGCAGAGAGACCCAGTACTTC. It is translated as CASSTRGRETQYF. Variable domain in full (rest from reference TRBV19 and TRBJ2-5): DGGITQSPKYLFRKEGQNVTLSCEQNLNHDAMYWYRQDPGQGLRLIYYSQIVNDFQKGDIAEGYSVSREKKESFPLTVTSAQKNPTAFYLCASSTRGRETQYFGPGTRLLVL.